This TCR beta chain was found in a study of blood T cells in healthy people across ages. This CDR3 is built from 16 residues. Germline CDR1 reads SGHRS; CDR2 reads YFSETQ. Trimming left V 4 bases short and J 0 bases short, with 13 bases between. Study findings and constraints: Versus aged donors, long-lived donors had higher diversity and more naive CD4+ cells. With donor CMV status unknown, expanded clonotype changes were possibly confounded.

Using a J-beta primer mix together with a sample-barcoded 5' primer, a second PCR was run for roughly 6 to 12 cycles. The authors tagged each cDNA molecule using a template-switch adaptor with 12 random nucleotides. TCRdb processed the 5' RACE reads anew with MiXCR; each CDR3 protein has one entry. The sample has fewer than 1.5 million distinct CDR3 sequences, about 43% seen once. On this clonotype: The antigen remains undetermined.

This receptor was taken from a woman between 18 and 29 years old in good health. The chain has TRBV5-1 and TRBJ1-4, with D perhaps matching TRBD1 (5 bases). Sequenced: blood. The CDR3, as DNA: TGCGCCAGCAGCCCGGGACGTTCGGCAACTAATGAAAAACTGTTTTTT. This sequence encodes CASSPGRSATNEKLFF.